This record looks at one TCR beta chain sequence and its context. The sample originates from a study of blood T cell repertoires in COVID-19. Study details: Both acute and convalescent COVID-19 samples were obtained from the United States, Italy and Spain. T cells, B-cell-depleted T cells, or PBMCs supplied cDNA or gDNA.

CDR1 is LGHNA, CDR2 YNFKEQ, per germline. V was pared by 8 bases and J by 0 bases, with 17 bases between. The CDR3 has 15 residues. The authors' processing: Reference gene primers were amplified, and this amplification served to estimate nucleated cell counts. Profiled with immunoSEQ multiplex PCR; TCRdb holds only in-frame clones, not every one. That table is the source of V, J and clone size, and D and trimming were worked out from the DNA. The sample lists around 70,000 clones; 60% to 85% were seen once. This TCR derives from a man aged 65 to 85 with acute or convalescent COVID-19. The sequenced material came from peripheral blood. This chain joins TRBV4-2 and TRBJ2-7; weak D call: TRBD2 (6 bases). The CDR3 DNA reads TGTGCCAGCGGGGGACTGGCTGTGGACTCCTACGAGCAGTACTTC. Translating it yields CASGGLAVDSYEQYF.